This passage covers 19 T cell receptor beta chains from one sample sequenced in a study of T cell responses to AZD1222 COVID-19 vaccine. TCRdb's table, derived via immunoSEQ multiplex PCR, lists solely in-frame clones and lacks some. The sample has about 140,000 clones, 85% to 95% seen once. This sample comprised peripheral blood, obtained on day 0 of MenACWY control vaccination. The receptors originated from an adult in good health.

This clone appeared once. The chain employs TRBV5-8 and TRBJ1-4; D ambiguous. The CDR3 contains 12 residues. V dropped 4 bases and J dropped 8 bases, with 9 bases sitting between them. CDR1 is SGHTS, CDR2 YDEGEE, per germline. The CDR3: CASSPPDEKLFF. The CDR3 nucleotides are TGTGCCAGCAGCCCCCCGGACGAAAAACTGTTTTTT.

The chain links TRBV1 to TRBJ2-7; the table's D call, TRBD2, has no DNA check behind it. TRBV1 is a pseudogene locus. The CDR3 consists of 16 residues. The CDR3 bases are TGCACCAGCAGCAGGTCGGCTAGCGGGACTTCCTACGAGCAGTACTTC. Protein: CTSSRSASGTSYEQYF.

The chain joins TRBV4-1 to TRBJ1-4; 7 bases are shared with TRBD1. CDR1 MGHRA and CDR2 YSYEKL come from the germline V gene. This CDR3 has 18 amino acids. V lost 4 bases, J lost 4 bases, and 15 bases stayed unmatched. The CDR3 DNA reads TGCGCCAGCAGCCCTCGACAGGGAGGTTATGGGGGTAATGAAAAACTGTTTTTT. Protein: CASSPRQGGYGGNEKLFF.

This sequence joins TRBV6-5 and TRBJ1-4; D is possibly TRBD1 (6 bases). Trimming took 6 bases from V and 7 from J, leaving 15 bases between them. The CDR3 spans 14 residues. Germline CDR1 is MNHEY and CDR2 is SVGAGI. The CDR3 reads CASSPSGGPEKLFF. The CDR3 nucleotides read TGTGCCAGCAGCCCGTCGGGGGGGCCTGAAAAACTGTTTTTT.

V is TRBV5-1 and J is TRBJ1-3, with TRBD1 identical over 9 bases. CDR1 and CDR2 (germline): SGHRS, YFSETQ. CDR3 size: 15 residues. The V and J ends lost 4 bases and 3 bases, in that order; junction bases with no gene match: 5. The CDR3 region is CASSPGQGDGNTIYF. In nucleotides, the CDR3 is TGCGCCAGCAGCCCGGGACAGGGCGATGGAAACACCATATATTTT.

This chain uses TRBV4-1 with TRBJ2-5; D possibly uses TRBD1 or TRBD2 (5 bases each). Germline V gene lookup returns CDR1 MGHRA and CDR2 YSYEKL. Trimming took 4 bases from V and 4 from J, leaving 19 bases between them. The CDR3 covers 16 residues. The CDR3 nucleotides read TGCGCCAGCAGCCCTATTTTACGAGGGGTTCGAGAGACCCAGTACTTC. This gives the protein CASSPILRGVRETQYF.

The CDR3 nucleotides read TGTGCCAGCAAGGGGCAGGGGACTGAAGCTTTCTTT. Protein: CASKGQGTEAFF. This chain joins TRBV27 and TRBJ1-1, with a weak D call TRBD1 (6 bases). This CDR3 is 12 amino acids long. The germline gives CDR1 MNHEY, CDR2 SMNVEV (reference sequence). Deletions cut 7 bases from V and 5 bases from J, with 11 bases between.

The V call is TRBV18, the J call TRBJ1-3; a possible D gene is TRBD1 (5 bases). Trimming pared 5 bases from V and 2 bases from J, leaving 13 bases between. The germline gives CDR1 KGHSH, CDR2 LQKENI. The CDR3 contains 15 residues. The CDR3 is CASSNTEGPGNTIYF. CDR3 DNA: TGTGCCAGCTCAAATACGGAGGGGCCTGGAAACACCATATATTTT.

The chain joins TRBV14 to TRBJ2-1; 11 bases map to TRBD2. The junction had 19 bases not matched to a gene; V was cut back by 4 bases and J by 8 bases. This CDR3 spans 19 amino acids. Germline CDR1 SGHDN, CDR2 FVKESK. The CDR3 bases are TGTGCCAGCAGCCCCCGTCAGAGGGGGGTAGCGGGGGGGCTACATGAGCAGTTCTTC. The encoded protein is CASSPRQRGVAGGLHEQFF.

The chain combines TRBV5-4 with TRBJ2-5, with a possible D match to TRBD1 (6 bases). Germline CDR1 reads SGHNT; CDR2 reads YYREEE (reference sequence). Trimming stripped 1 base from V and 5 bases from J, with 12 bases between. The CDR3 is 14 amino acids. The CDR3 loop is CASSLPGELETQYF. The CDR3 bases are TGTGCCAGCAGCTTGCCAGGGGAATTGGAGACCCAGTACTTC.

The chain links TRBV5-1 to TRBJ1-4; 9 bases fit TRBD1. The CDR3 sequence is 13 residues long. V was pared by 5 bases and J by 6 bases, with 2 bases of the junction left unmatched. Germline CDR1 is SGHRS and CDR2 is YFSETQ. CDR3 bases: TGCGCCAGCAGACGGGACAGGGATGAAAAACTGTTTTTT. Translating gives CASRRDRDEKLFF. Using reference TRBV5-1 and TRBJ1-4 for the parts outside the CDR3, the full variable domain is KAGVTQTPRYLIKTRGQQVTLSCSPISGHRSVSWYQQTPGQGLQFLFEYFSETQRNKGNFPGRFSGRQFSNSRSEMNVSTLELGDSALYLCASRRDRDEKLFFGSGTQLSVL.

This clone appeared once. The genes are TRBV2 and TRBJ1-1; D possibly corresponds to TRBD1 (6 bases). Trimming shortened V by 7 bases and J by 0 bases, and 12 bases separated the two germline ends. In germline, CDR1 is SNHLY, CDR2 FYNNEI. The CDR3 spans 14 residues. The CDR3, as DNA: TGTGCCAGCAAAGGACAGCACATGAACACTGAAGCTTTCTTT. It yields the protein CASKGQHMNTEAFF.

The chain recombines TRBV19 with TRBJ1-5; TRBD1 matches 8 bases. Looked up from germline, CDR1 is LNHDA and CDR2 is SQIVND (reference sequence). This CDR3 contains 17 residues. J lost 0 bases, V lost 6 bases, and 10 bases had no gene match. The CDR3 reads CASRGDRYHHSNQPQHF. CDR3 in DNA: TGTGCCAGTAGAGGGGACAGGTATCATCATAGCAATCAGCCCCAGCATTTT.

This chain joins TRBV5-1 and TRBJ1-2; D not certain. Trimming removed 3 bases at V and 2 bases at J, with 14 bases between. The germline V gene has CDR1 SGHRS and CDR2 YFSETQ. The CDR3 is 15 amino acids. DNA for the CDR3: TGCGCCAGCAGCTCCACGGGTTTGGGAAACTATGGCTACACCTTC. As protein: CASSSTGLGNYGYTF.

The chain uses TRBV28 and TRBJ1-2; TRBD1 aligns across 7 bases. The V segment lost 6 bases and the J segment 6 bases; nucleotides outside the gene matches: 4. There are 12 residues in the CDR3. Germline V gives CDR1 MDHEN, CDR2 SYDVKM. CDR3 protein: CASRTGTHGYTF. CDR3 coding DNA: TGTGCCAGCAGGACAGGGACTCATGGCTACACCTTC.

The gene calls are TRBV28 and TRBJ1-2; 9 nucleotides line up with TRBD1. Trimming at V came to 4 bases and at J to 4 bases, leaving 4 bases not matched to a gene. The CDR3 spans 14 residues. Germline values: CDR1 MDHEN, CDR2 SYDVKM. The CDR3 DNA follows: TGTGCCAGCAGTTCCGGGACAGGGATCTATGGCTACACCTTC. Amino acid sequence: CASSSGTGIYGYTF.

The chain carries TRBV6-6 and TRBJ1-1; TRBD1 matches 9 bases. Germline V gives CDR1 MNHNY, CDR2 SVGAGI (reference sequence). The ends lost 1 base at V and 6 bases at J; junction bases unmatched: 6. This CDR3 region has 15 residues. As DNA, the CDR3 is TGTGCCAGCAGTTACTTCGGACAGGGGAGGGCTGAAGCTTTCTTT. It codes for CASSYFGQGRAEAFF.

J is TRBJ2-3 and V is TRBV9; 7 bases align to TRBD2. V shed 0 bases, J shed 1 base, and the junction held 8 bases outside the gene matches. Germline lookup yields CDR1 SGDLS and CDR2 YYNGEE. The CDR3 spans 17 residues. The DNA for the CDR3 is TGTGCCAGCAGCGTAGGTCAGGCGGGGGTGGGCACAGATACGCAGTATTTT. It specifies CASSVGQAGVGTDTQYF.

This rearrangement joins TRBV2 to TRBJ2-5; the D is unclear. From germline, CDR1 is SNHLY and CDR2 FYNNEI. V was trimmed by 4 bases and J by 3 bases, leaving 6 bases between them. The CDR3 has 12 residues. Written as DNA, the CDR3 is TGTGCCAGCAGTGGGCCAGAAGAGACCCAGTACTTC. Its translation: CASSGPEETQYF.